These 8 T cell receptor beta chains came from one sample sequenced in a study of shared clonotypes between healthy human individuals. Assay: immunoSEQ multiplex PCR; the TCRdb copy retains only in-frame clones and omits some. The sample consists of more than 1 million clones, 75% to 85% of them appearing once. The specimen was memory CD4+ T cells from PBMCs. Subset indicated: CD45RA-negative fraction. The receptors shown here come from a man between 18 and 29 years old in good health. Some clones in this sample may be carry-over from other donors' samples.

This clone showed up just once. Other DNA sequences in this specimen translate into the identical CDR3. The chain carries TRBV2 and TRBJ1-1; 10 bases agree with TRBD1. This CDR3 has 14 residues. The germline CDR1 and CDR2 sequences are SNHLY and FYNNEI. V gave up 2 bases and J gave up 4 bases; unmatched junction bases: 1. In nucleotides, the CDR3 is TGTGCCAGCAGTGAAAGGACAGGGGGCACTGAAGCTTTCTTT. Translating gives CASSERTGGTEAFF.

There are a few counts of this clone. This chain uses TRBV4-2 with TRBJ1-1, with 10 bases matching TRBD1. V shed 0 bases and J 10 bases; nucleotides not matched to a gene: 2. CDR3 length: 13 residues. Germline assignment: CDR1 LGHNA and CDR2 YNFKEQ. CDR3 in DNA: TGTGCCAGCAGCCAAGATGGACAGGGGGGAGCTTTCTTT. Protein product: CASSQDGQGGAFF.

The CDR3 loop is CASVEGAGAGELFF. CDR3 bases: TGTGCCAGTGTTGAGGGCGCCGGGGCCGGGGAGCTGTTTTTT. V usage is TRBV6-1 and J usage is TRBJ2-2; maybe TRBD2 (5 bases). V gave up 9 bases and J gave up 6 bases, with 17 bases separating them. This CDR3 contains 14 residues. The V gene's germline CDR1 is MNHNS and CDR2 SASEGT.

Of note for this clone: A read error likely explains this, since a far larger clone differs by one base. The V call is TRBV7-9, the J call TRBJ2-5; tentative D call: TRBD2 (6 bases). V gave up 3 bases and J gave up 7 bases, with 21 bases separating them. CDR3 size: 16 residues. Germline V CDR1 and CDR2: SEHNR, FQNEAQ (reference sequence). CDR3 sequence reads: CASSFDAGRSRGTQYF. CDR3 sequence (DNA): TGTGCCAGCAGCTTCGATGCGGGAAGGAGTAGAGGGACCCAGTACTTC.

The chain couples TRBV7-9 to TRBJ2-3; 8 bases line up with TRBD2. Germline V CDR1 and CDR2: SEHNR, FQNEAQ (reference sequence). The junction had 3 bases not matched to a gene; V was cut back by 1 base and J by 0 bases. This CDR3 has 16 amino acids. The CDR3 DNA reads TGTGCCAGCAGCTTAGGGGTAGCGGGGAGCACAGATACGCAGTATTTT. Amino acids: CASSLGVAGSTDTQYF.

The J gene is TRBJ1-2, the V gene TRBV5-1; D unclear. This CDR3 region has 13 residues. Germline V CDR1 and CDR2: SGHRS, YFSETQ. V was trimmed by 0 bases and J by 4 bases, leaving 7 bases between them. The CDR3 region is CASSLVVSYGYTF. The CDR3 nucleotides are TGCGCCAGCAGCTTGGTAGTGAGCTATGGCTACACCTTC.

This rearrangement joins TRBV19 to TRBJ2-2; 8 positions match TRBD1. Trimming took 6 bases from V and 4 from J; bases not matched to a gene: 4. Germline loops: CDR1 LNHDA, CDR2 SQIVND (reference sequence). The CDR3 is 14 amino acids. The CDR3 reads CASRRQGSTGELFF. CDR3 coding DNA: TGTGCCAGTAGGAGACAGGGGAGCACCGGGGAGCTGTTTTTT. Variable domain in full (rest from reference TRBV19 and TRBJ2-2): DGGITQSPKYLFRKEGQNVTLSCEQNLNHDAMYWYRQDPGQGLRLIYYSQIVNDFQKGDIAEGYSVSREKKESFPLTVTSAQKNPTAFYLCASRRQGSTGELFFGEGSRLTVL.

V gene TRBV7-2 combines with J gene TRBJ2-5; 7 bases map to TRBD2. The CDR3 totals 13 residues. The ends lost 10 bases at V and 4 bases at J; junction bases unmatched: 9. Looked up from germline, CDR1 is SGHTA and CDR2 is FQGNSA. Written as DNA, the CDR3 is TGTGCCACCCCGCGGGGGAGCGGAGAGACCCAGTACTTC. Its protein is CATPRGSGETQYF.